The T cell receptor (beta chain) under discussion was sequenced for a study of T cells after yellow fever vaccination (dated by TCRdb to the late 2010s). General notes on the study: Libraries from fractions with low cell numbers were prepared with the SMART-Seq v4 Ultra Low Input RNA kit. To follow T-cell clones before and after primary and booster YFV17D yellow fever vaccination, bulk TCR alpha and beta repertoires were sequenced over time. Two healthy male donors made up the cohort, one aged 18 to 29 years and the other aged 30 to 39 years. Blood was drawn at multiple timepoints before and after primary and secondary immunization, with bulk PBMC replicates and cell subsets isolated.

Worth noting for this clonotype: It lacks a known antigen. One base away there is no much larger clone; base qualities are not given.

The sample's treatment or condition label is to be understood as: live attenuated yellow fever vaccine strain. A standard Ficoll-Paque protocol was used to isolate PBMCs from peripheral blood. Dynabeads CD4 and CD8 positive selection kits were used to isolate the CD4 and CD8 T-cell fractions. TriZol was used to extract RNA from bulk PBMCs, from CD4 and CD8 fractions, and from dextramer-positive and dextramer-negative fractions. TCR cDNA was synthesized by 5'RACE template switching, through which a universal primer site and unique molecular identifiers were introduced. cDNA synthesis was primed from both the TCR alpha and TCR beta constant segments. Libraries were amplified in two PCR steps, with sample barcodes and sequencing adapters added in the second step. Sequencing of libraries was done on Illumina HiSeq 2500 (2x100 bp) or NovaSeq (2x150 bp). The original pipeline was this. MIGEC was used to demultiplex reads and collapse the reads into UMI consensus sequences, and MiXCR was used for V(D)J alignment. Vaccine-responding clonotypes were defined with edgeR using replicate PBMC samples, requiring FDR below 0.01 and a log2 fold change above 5 up to day 15. CD4 or CD8 identity was assigned to each bulk clonotype according to whether the clonotype was present at higher abundance in the sequenced CD4 repertoire or the sequenced CD8 repertoire. TCRdb handled the public reads itself, with Q25 trimming in fastp and clone calling in MiXCR, and kept productive beta chains. Rows with a matching CDR3 protein are joined into one entry that keeps the most common DNA and genes. TCRdb's processing, not the authors' own work, is the source of the V and J calls. In all, the sample holds about 230,000 distinct CDR3 sequences, and around 6.7% of those were seen once. The ten largest account for approximately 1% of the sample.

On the study overall, not on this receptor specifically: The secondary T-cell response was weaker than the primary response but faster, peaking on day 5 instead of day 15. The study included only a couple of donors, which limits how far the findings can be generalized. Most clones expanded after primary vaccination were re-detected after the booster (about 95% of CD4 and around 86% of CD8), suggesting broad memory maintenance. A small fraction of clonotypes appeared in both the CD4 and CD8 compartments, likely as a result of convergent recombination. Computational filtering was required because FACS-sorted repertoires could contain abundant contaminating clonotypes from the bulk population.

The sequence was collected from a man in his thirties or forties who received the YFV17D yellow fever vaccine. The source material was CD4+ T cells sorted from PBMCs, sampled on the day of the yellow fever booster vaccination.

The CDR3 protein is CASSAGLTGHEQYF. The sequenced DNA is TGCGCCAGCAGCGCGGGCCTAACAGGGCACGAGCAGTACTTC. The rearranged segments are TRBV5-1 and TRBJ2-7; TRBD1 could be the D gene, as 6 bases match. The cysteine opens and the phenylalanine closes a CDR3 of 14 amino acids. The only DNA kept is the CDR3, 42 bases in frame from the first base. CDR1 and CDR2 were assigned from the germline V gene as SGHRS and YFSETQ. Trimming costs V 4 bases and J 5 bases, and their ends lie 16 bases apart.